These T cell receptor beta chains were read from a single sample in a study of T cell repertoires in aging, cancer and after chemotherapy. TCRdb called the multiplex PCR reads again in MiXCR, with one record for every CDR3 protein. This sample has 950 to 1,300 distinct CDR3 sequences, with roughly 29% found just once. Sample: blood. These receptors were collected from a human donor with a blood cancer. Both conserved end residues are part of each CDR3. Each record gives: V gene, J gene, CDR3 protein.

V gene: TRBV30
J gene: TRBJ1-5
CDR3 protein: CAWSLGLNDQPQHF

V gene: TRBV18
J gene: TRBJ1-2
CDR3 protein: CASSLGQGDGYTF

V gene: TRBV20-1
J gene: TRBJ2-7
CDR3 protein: CSVGSFYEQYF

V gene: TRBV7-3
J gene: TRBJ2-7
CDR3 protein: CASSLAGSGEQYF

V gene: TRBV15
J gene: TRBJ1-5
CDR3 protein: CATSRDREGPQHF

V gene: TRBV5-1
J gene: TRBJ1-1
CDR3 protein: CASGQMNTEAFF

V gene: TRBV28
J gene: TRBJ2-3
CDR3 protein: CASSLGGTSGGTDTQYF

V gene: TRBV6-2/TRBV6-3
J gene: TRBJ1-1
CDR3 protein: CASRQGFNTEAFF

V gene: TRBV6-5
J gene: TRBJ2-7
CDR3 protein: CASMLGGGSSYEQYF

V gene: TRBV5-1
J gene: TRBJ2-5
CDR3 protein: CASSALAGGFETQYF

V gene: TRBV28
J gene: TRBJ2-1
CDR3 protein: CASSLPLSWGYNEQFF

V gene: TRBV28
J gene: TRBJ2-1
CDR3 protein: CASSSCCFGRSYNEQFF

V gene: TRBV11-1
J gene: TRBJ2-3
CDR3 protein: CASSLGTVTLSTDTQYF

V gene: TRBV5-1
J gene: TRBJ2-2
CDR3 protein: CASMPFTNTGELFF

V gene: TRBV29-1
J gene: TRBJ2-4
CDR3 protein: CSVPLPRWREENIQYF

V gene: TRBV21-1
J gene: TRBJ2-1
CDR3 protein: CASSKEFLAQAGNEQFF

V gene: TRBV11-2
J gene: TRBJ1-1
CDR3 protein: CASSQTVEAFF

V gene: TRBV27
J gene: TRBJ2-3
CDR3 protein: CASSGLARDLNGDTDTQYF

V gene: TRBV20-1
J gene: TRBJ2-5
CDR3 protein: CSAKGGGGRAEGETQYF

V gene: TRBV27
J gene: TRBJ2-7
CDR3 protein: CASSFTPLADSYEQYF

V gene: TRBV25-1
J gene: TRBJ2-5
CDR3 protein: CASSEYNHQETQYF

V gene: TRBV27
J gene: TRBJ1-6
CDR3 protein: CASSLLRLTNSPLHF

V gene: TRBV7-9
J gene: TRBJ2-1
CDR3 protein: CASSLGTSGYNEQFF

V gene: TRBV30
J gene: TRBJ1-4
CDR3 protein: CAWKRTANEKLFF

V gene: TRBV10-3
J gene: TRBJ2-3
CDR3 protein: CAISEGGAIDTQYF

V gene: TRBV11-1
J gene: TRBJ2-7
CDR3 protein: CASSLVGQNYEQYF

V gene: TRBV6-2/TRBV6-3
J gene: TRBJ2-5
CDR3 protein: CASTPRPGTSGREETQYF

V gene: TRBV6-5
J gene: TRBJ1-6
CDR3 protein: CASKWRDSPLHF

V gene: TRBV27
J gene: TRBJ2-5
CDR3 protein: CASSFPILYQETQYF

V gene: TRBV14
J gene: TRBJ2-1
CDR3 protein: CASSQGPRYNEQFF

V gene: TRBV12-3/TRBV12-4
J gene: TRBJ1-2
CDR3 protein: CASRLVRGRGFFGYTF

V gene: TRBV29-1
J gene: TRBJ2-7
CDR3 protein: CSATRANVYEQYF

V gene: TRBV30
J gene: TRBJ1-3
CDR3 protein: CAWSVPFRTFSSGNTIYF

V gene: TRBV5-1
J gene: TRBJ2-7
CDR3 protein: CASSLQGQGPYEQYF

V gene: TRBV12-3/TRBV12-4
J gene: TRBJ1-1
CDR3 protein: CASSLVQGGRLEAFF

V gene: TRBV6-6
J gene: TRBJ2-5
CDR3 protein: CASSYRRGMKETQYF

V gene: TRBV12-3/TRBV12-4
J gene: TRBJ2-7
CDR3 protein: CASSLIGGLAASYEQYF

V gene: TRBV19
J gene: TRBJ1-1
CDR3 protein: CASSPGMNTEAFF

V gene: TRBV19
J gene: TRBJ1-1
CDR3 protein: CASSPGTATEAFF

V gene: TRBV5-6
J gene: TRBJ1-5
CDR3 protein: CASSLGTGRNQPQHF

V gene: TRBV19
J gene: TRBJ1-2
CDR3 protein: CASKRTGNYGYTF